The clone carrying this T cell receptor (beta chain) appeared a few times. Through Arm-PCR of CDR3 regions and iRepertoire HTBI primers, TCR beta libraries were built. TCRdb reanalysed the multiplex PCR reads using MiXCR and keeps one entry per CDR3 protein. In the table there are a few hundred thousand distinct CDR3 sequences, roughly 23% of which are singletons. The sample originates from a study of regulatory T cells in long-lasting Graves disease. The CDR3 loop spans 15 amino acids. Deletions cut 1 base from V and 0 bases from J, with 7 bases between. In germline, CDR1 is SGHTA, CDR2 FQGNSA. Time point indicated: persistent/refractory GD, antithyroid drugs over 5 years with positive TRAb. The TCR library was made from RNA extracted from PBMCs. The collection involved drawing approximately 9.9 milliliters of peripheral blood into EDTA tubes.

The chain links TRBV7-2 to TRBJ1-5; D is possibly TRBD1 (5 bases). This sequence was found in a female donor with Graves disease. The sequencing here drew on peripheral blood mononuclear cells (PBMCs), taken when the disease was refractory, from a patient treated with antithyroid drugs. Here the CDR3 reads CASSLDRPSNQPQHF. The CDR3 DNA reads as TGTGCCAGCAGCTTAGACAGGCCTAGCAATCAGCCCCAGCATTTT.